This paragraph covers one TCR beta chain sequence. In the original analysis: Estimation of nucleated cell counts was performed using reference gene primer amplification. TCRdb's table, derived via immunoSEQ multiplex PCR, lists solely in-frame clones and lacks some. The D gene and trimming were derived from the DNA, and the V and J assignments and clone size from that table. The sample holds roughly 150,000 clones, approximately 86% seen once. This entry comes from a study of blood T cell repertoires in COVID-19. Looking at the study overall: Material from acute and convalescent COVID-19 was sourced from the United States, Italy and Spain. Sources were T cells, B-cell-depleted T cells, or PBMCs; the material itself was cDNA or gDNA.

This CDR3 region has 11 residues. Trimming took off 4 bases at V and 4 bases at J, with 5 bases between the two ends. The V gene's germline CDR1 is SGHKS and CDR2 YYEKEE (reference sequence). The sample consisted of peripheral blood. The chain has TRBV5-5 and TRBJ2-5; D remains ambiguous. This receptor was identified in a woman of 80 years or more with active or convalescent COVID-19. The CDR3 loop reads CASSPRETQYF. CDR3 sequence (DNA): TGTGCCAGCAGCCCGCGAGAGACCCAGTACTTC.